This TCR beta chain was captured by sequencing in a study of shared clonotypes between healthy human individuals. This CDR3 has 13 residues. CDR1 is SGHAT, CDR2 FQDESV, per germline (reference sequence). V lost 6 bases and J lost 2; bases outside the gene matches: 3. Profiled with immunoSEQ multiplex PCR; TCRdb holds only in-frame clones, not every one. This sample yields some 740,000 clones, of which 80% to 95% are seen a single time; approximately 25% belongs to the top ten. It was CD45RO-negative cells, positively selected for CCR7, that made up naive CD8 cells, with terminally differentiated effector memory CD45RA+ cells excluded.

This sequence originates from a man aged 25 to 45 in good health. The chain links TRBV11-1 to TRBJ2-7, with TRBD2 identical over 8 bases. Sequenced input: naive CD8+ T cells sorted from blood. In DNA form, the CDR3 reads TGTGCCAGCAGACTAGCGGTCACCTACGAGCAGTACTTC. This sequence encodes CASRLAVTYEQYF.